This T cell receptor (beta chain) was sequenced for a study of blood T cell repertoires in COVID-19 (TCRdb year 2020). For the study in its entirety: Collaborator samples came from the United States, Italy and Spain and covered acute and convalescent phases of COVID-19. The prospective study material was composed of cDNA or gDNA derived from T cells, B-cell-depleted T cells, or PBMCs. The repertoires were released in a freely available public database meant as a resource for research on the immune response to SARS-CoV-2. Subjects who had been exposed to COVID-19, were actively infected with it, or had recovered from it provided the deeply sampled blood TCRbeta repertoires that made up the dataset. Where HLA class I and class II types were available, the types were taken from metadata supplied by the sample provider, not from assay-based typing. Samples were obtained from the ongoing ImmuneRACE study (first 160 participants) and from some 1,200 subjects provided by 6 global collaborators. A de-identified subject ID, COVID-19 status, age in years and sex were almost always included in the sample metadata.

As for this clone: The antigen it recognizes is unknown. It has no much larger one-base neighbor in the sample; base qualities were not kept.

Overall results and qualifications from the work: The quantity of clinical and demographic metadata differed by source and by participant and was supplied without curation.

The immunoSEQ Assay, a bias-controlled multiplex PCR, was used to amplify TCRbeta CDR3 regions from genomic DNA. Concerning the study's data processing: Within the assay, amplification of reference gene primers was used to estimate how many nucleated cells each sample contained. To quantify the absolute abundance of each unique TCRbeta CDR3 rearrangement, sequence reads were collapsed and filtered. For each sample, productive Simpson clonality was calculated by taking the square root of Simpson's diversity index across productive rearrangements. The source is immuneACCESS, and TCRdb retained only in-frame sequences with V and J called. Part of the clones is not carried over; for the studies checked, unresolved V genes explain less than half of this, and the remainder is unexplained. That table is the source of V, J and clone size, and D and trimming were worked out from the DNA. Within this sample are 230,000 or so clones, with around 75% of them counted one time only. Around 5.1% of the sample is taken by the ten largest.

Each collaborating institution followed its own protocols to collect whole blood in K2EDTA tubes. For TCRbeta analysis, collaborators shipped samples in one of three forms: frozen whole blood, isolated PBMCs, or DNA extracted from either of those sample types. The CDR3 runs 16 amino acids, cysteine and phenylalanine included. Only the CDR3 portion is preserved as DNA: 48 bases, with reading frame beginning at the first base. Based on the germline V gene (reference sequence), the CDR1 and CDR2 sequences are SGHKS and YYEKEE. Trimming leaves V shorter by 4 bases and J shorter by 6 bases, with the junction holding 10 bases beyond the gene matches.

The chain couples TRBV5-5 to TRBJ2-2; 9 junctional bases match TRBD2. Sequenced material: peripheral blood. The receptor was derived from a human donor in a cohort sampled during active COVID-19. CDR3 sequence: CASSRISGSSAGELFF. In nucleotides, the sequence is TGTGCCAGCAGCCGAATTAGCGGGAGTTCAGCCGGGGAGCTGTTTTTT. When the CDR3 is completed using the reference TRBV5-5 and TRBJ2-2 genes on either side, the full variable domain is DAGVTQSPTHLIKTRGQQVTLRCSPISGHKSVSWYQQVLGQGPQFIFQYYEKEERGRGNFPDRFSARQFPNYSSELNVNALLLGDSALYLCASSRISGSSAGELFFGEGSRLTVL.